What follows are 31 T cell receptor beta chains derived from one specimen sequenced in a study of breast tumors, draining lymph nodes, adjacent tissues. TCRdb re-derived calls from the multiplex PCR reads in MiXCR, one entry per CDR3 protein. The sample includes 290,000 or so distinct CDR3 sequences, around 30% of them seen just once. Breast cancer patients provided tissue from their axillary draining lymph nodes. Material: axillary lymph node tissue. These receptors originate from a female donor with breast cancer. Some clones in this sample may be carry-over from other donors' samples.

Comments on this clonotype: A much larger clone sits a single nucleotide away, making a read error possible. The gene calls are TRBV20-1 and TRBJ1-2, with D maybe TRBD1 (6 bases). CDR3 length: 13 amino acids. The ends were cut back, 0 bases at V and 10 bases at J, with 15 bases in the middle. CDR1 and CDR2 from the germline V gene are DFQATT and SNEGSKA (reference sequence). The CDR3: CSAREGGARAYTF. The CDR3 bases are TGCAGTGCTAGAGAGGGGGGGGCTAGAGCCTACACCTTC.

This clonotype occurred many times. The CDR3 DNA follows: TGTGCCAGCAGCCGCGGACTAGCGGGAGGCCCCCTCCTCCAGCAGTTCTTC. Translating gives CASSRGLAGGPLLQQFF. The chain recombines TRBV11-3 with TRBJ2-1, with 14 bases that match TRBD2. Trimming removed 5 bases from V and 11 bases from J; junction bases left unmatched: 14. The CDR3 is made up of 17 amino acids. The germline CDR1 and CDR2 sequences are SGHNT and YENEEA.

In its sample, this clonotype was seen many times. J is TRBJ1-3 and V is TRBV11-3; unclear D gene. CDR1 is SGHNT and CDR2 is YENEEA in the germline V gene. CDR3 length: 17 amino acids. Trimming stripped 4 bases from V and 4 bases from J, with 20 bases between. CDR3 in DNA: TGTGCCAGCAGCTCGCACCCGGACCCCTCCGGGGGAAACACCATATATTTT. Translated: CASSSHPDPSGGNTIYF.

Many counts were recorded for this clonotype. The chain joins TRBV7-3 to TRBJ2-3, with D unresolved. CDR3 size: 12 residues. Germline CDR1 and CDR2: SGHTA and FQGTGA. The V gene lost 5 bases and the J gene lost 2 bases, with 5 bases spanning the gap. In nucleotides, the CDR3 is TGTGCCAGCAGCCCCGACACAGATACGCAGTATTTT. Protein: CASSPDTDTQYF.

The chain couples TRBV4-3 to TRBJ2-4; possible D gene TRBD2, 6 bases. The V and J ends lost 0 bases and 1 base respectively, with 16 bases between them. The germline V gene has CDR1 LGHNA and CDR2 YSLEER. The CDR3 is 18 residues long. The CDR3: CASSQDLGGVVAKNIQYF. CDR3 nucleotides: TGCGCCAGCAGCCAAGATCTTGGAGGGGTGGTGGCCAAAAACATTCAGTACTTC.

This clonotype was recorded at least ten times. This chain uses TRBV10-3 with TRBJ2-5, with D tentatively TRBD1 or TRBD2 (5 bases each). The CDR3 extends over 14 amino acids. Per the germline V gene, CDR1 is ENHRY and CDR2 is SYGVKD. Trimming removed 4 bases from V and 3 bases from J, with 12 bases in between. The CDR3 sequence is CAISATGREETQYF. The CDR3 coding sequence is TGTGCCATCAGTGCCACGGGGCGGGAAGAGACCCAGTACTTC.

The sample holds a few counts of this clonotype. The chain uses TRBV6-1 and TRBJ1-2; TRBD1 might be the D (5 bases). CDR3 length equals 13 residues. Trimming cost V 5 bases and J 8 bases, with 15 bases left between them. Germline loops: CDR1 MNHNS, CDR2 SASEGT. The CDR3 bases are TGTGCCAGCAGTTTAAGTCTGGAGGGGGGCTACACCTTC. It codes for CASSLSLEGGYTF.

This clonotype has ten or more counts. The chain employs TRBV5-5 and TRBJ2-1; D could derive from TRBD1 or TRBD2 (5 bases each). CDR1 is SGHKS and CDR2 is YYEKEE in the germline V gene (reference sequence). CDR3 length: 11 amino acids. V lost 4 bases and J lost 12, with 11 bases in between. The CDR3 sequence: CASSGTGGQFF. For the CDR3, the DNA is TGTGCCAGCAGCGGGACCGGCGGGCAGTTCTTC. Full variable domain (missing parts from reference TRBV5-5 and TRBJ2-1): DAGVTQSPTHLIKTRGQQVTLRCSPISGHKSVSWYQQVLGQGPQFIFQYYEKEERGRGNFPDRFSARQFPNYSSELNVNALLLGDSALYLCASSGTGGQFFGPGTRLTVL.

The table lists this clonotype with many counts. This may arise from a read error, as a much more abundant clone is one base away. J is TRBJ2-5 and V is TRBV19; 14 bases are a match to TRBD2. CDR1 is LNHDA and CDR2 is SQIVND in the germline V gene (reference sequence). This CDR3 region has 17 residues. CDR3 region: CASSSGLAGDQGETQSF. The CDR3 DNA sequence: TGTGCCAGTAGTTCGGGACTAGCGGGAGACCAGGGAGAGACCCAGTCCTTC.

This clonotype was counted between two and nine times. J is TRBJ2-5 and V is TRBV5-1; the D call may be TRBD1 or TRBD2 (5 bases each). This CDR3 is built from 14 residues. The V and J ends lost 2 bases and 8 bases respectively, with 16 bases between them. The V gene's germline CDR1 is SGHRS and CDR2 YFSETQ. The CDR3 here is CASSLGQAWDTQYF. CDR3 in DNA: TGCGCCAGCAGCTTAGGGCAGGCATGGGACACCCAGTACTTC.

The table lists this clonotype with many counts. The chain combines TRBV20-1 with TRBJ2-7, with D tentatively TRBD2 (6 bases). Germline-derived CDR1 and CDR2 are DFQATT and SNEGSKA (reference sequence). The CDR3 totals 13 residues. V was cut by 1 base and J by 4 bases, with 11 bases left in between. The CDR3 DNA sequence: TGCAGTGCTAGAGCCGTTGCGGGGTACGAGCAGTACTTC. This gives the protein CSARAVAGYEQYF.

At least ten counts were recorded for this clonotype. The CDR3 DNA reads as TGTGCCAGCAGCTCCGGGACTAGCGGGATCTACGAGCAGTACTTC. Encoded protein: CASSSGTSGIYEQYF. The genes are TRBV11-3 and TRBJ2-7; 13 bases are shared with TRBD2. The ends lost 4 bases at V and 3 bases at J; junction bases unmatched: 3. CDR3 length equals 15 residues. In germline, CDR1 is SGHNT, CDR2 YENEEA.

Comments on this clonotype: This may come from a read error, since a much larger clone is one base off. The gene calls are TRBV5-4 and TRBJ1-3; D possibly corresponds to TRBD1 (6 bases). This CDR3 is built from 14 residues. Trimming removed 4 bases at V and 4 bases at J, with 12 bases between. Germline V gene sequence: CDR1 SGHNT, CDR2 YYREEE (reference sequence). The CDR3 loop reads CASSVVGAGNTIYF. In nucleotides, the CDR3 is TGTGCCAGCAGCGTGGTGGGGGCCGGAAACACCATATATTTT.

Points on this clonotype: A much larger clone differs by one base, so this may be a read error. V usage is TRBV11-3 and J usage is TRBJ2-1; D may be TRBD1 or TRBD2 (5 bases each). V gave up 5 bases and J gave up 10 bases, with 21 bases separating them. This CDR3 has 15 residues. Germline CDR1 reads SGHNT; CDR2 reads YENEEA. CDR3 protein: CASSTPEGSKGEQFF. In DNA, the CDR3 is TGTGCCAGCAGCACTCCCGAGGGCAGCAAGGGGGAGCAGTTCTTC.

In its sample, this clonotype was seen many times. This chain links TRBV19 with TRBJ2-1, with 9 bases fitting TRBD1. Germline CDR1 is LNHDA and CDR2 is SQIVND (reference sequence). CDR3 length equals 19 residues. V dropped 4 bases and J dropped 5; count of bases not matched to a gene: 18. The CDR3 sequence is CASSKTGQGAGVRNNEQFF. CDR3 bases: TGTGCCAGTAGTAAAACGGGACAGGGTGCGGGAGTACGCAACAATGAGCAGTTCTTC. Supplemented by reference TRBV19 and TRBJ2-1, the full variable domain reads DGGITQSPKYLFRKEGQNVTLSCEQNLNHDAMYWYRQDPGQGLRLIYYSQIVNDFQKGDIAEGYSVSREKKESFPLTVTSAQKNPTAFYLCASSKTGQGAGVRNNEQFFGPGTRLTVL.

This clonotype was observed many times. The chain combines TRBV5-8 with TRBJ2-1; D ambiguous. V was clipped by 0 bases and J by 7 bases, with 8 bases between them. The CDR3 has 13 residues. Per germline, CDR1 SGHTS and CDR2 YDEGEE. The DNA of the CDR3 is TGTGCCAGCAGCTTGGACTACTCTAATGAGCAGTTCTTC. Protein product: CASSLDYSNEQFF.

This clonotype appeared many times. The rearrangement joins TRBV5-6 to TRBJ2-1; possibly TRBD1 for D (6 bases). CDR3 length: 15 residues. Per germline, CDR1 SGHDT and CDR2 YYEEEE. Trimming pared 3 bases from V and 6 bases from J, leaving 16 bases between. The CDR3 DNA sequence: TGTGCCAGCAGCTGGGGGCTAGCAGACTTCAATGAGCAGTTCTTC. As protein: CASSWGLADFNEQFF.

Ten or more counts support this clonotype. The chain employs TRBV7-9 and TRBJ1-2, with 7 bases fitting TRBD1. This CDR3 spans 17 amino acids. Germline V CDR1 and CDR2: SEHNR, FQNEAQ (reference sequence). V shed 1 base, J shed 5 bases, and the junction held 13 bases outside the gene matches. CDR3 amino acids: CASSLVGSGTEPYGYTF. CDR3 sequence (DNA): TGTGCCAGCAGCTTAGTGGGCTCCGGGACAGAACCTTATGGCTACACCTTC.

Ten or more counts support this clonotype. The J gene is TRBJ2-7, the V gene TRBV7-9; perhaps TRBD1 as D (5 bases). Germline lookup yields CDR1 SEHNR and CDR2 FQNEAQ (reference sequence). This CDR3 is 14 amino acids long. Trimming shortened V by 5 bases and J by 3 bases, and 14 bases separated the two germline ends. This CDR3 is CASSGAEAVYEQYF. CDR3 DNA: TGTGCCAGCAGCGGGGCCGAGGCGGTCTACGAGCAGTACTTC.

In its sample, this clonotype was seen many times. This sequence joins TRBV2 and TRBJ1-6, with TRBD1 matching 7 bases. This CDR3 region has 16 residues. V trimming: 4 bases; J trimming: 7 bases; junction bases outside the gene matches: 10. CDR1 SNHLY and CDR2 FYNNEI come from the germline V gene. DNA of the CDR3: TGTGCCAGCAGTGGTGAAACAGGGGCGGGGAATTCACCCCTCCACTTT. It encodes CASSGETGAGNSPLHF.

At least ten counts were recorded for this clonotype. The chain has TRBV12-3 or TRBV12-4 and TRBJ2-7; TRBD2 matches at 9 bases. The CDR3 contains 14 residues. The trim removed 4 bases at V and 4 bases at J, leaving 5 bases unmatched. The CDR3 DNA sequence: TGTGCCAGCAGTTCGGATAGCGGGAGTTACGAGCAGTACTTC. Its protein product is CASSSDSGSYEQYF.

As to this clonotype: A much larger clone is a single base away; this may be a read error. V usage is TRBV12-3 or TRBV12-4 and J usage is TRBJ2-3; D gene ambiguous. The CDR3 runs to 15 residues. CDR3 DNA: TGTGCCAGCACCCTTGACTCCCCTAACACAGATGCGCAGTATTTT. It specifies CASTLDSPNTDAQYF.

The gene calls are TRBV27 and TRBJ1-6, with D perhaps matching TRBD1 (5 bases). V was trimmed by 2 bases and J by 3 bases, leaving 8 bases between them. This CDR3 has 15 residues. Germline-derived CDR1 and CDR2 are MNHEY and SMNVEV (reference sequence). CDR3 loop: CASSLRGFYNSPLHF. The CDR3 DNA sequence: TGTGCCAGCAGTTTAAGGGGTTTCTATAATTCACCCCTCCACTTT.

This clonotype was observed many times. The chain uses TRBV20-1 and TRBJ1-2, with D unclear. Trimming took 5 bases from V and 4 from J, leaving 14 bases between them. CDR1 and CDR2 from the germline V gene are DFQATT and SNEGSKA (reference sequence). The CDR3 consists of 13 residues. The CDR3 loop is CSAEGEARYGYTF. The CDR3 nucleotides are TGCAGTGCTGAGGGAGAAGCCCGCTATGGCTACACCTTC.

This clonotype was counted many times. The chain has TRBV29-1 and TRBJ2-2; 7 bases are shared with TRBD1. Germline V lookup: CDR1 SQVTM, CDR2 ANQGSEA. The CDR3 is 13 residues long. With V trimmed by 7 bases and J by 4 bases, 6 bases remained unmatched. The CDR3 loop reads CSARQGSTGELFF. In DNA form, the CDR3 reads TGCAGCGCAAGACAGGGTAGCACCGGGGAGCTGTTTTTT.

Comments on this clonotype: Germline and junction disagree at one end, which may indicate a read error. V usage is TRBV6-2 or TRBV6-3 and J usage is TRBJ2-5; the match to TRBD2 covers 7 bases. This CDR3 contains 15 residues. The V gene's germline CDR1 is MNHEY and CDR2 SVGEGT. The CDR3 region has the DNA TGTGCCAGCCGATTCCCGGGCGGGAGCAAAGAGACCCAGCACTTC. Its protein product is CASRFPGGSKETQHF.

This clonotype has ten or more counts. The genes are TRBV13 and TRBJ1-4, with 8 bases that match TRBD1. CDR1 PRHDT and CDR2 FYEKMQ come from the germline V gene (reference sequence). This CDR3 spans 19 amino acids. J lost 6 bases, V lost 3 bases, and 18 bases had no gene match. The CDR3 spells CASSFPVRIVVQGDEKLFF. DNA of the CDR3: TGTGCCAGCAGCTTCCCCGTAAGGATAGTGGTACAGGGGGATGAAAAACTGTTTTTT.

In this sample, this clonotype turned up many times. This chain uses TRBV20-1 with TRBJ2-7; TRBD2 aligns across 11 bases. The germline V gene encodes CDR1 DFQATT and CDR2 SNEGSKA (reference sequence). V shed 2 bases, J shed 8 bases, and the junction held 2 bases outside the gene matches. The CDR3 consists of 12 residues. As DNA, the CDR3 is TGCAGTGCTAGAACTAGCGGGAGTCAGCAGTACTTC. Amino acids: CSARTSGSQQYF.

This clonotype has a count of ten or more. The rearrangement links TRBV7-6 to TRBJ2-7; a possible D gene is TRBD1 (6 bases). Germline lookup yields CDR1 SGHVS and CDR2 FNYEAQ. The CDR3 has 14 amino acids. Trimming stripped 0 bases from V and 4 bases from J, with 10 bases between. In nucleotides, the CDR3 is TGTGCCAGCAGCTTAGCGGGAACAGGGTACGAGCAGTACTTC. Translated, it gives CASSLAGTGYEQYF.

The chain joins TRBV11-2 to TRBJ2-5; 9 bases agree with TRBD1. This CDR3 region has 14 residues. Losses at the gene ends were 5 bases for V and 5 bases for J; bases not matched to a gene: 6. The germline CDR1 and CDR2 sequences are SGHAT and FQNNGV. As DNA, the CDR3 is TGTGCCAGCAGCCCACAGGGGGCTGCCGAGACCCAGTACTTC. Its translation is CASSPQGAAETQYF.

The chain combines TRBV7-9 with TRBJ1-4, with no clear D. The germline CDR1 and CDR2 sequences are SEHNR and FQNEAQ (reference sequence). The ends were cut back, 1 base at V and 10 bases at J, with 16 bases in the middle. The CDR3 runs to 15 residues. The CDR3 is CASSLGEGGSGKLFF. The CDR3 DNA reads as TGTGCCAGCAGCTTAGGGGAGGGTGGCTCTGGAAAACTGTTTTTT.